The rows below give T cell receptor beta chains drawn from one sample of a study of CD8 T cells in ankylosing spondylitis. TCRdb processed the 5' RACE reads anew with MiXCR; each CDR3 protein has one entry. The sample includes some 150,000 distinct CDR3 sequences, over 9.5% seen only once; the top ten take roughly 4.3%. Sequencing was done on a sample of blood, either unsorted or a sorted T cell fraction (not recorded which). These TCRs come from a female donor with ankylosing spondylitis or in good health (not recorded which). Each CDR3 is given without its conserved first and last residue. Each record gives: CDR3 protein, V gene, J gene.

ASSPYYSSYNEQF	TRBV7-2	TRBJ2-1
ASMLTSGGSNEQF	TRBV2	TRBJ2-1
ASSLVDREVYGYT	TRBV5-1	TRBJ1-2
ASSRDRTTEAF	TRBV7-2	TRBJ1-1
ASSLVQYQPQH	TRBV7-2	TRBJ1-5
ASSGLPGVSTDTQY	TRBV6-4	TRBJ2-3
ASSEGGPTYEQY	TRBV9	TRBJ2-7
SAWDRPGANVLT	TRBV20-1	TRBJ2-6
ASRPLAGRDHNEQF	TRBV11-2	TRBJ2-1
SHRLRGQKNTEAF	TRBV29-1	TRBJ1-1
ASSQSTSGGLYEQY	TRBV5-1	TRBJ2-7
ASSLVGGRPYNEQF	TRBV5-6	TRBJ2-1